This is a list of T cell receptor beta chains from one sample in a study of T cell repertoires in cytomegalovirus infection. Antigen specificity for these receptors is unknown. TCRdb re-derived calls from the reads in MiXCR, one entry per CDR3 protein. The profile covers some 200,000 distinct CDR3 sequences, with 38% appearing a single time and 55% to 60% taken by the ten largest. This material consisted of CD8+ T cells from cultured PBMCs, taken from culture after CMV antigen stimulation. The origin of the receptors is a human donor in good health (CMV status not recorded). Some clones in this sample may be carry-over from other donors' samples. The CDR3 runs from the conserved cysteine through the conserved F or W. D genes are given only for firm matches. Clone size is shown for a subset of rows, as once, few, many or a class of expanded clone.

J gene: TRBJ2-5; clone size: few; D gene: TRBD2; V gene: TRBV10-1; CDR3 protein: CASSLGLAGGGETQYF; CDR3 DNA: TGCGCCAGCAGTCTGGGACTAGCGGGGGGCGGGGAGACCCAGTACTTC
J gene: TRBJ2-3; clone size: many; D gene: -; V gene: TRBV7-6; CDR3 protein: CASSSPRAPDTQYF; CDR3 DNA: TGTGCCAGCAGTTCCCCCAGGGCCCCAGATACGCAGTATTTT
J gene: TRBJ1-2; clone size: -; D gene: -; V gene: TRBV20-1; CDR3 protein: CSARDPLDVYGYTF; CDR3 DNA: TGCAGTGCTAGAGATCCCCTCGACGTCTATGGCTACACCTTC
J gene: TRBJ2-7; clone size: -; D gene: -; V gene: TRBV12-3/TRBV12-4; CDR3 protein: CASRTDTTYEQYF; CDR3 DNA: TGTGCCAGCAGGACGGACACGACCTACGAGCAGTACTTC
J gene: TRBJ2-5; clone size: -; D gene: -; V gene: TRBV27; CDR3 protein: CASSSPRGGRETQYF; CDR3 DNA: TGTGCCAGCAGTTCCCCCAGGGGGGGCAGGGAGACCCAGTACTTC
J gene: TRBJ2-7; clone size: -; D gene: TRBD2; V gene: TRBV27; CDR3 protein: CASSLLAGGRSYEQYF; CDR3 DNA: TGTGCCAGCAGTTTACTAGCGGGAGGACGCTCCTACGAGCAGTACTTC
J gene: TRBJ1-2; clone size: -; D gene: -; V gene: TRBV12-3/TRBV12-4; CDR3 protein: CASSFGGIDGYTF; CDR3 DNA: TGTGCCAGCAGTTTTGGGGGTATCGATGGCTACACCTTC
J gene: TRBJ2-1; clone size: -; D gene: -; V gene: TRBV19; CDR3 protein: CASSTDWRSYNEQFF; CDR3 DNA: TGTGCCAGTAGTACCGACTGGCGCTCCTACAATGAGCAGTTCTTC
J gene: TRBJ1-6; clone size: -; D gene: -; V gene: TRBV7-9; CDR3 protein: CASSLRGIGRSDSPLHF; CDR3 DNA: TGTGCCAGCAGCTTAAGGGGTATAGGGCGCTCGGATTCACCCCTCCACTTT
J gene: TRBJ1-6; clone size: -; D gene: -; V gene: TRBV6-1; CDR3 protein: CASSEDLGRNSPLHF; CDR3 DNA: TGTGCCAGCAGTGAAGATCTGGGGAGAAATTCACCCCTCCACTTT
J gene: TRBJ2-1; clone size: few; D gene: -; V gene: TRBV28; CDR3 protein: CASSLGYSNEQFF; CDR3 DNA: TGTGCCAGCAGTTTAGGATACTCCAATGAGCAGTTCTTC
J gene: TRBJ2-7; clone size: few; D gene: -; V gene: TRBV6-1; CDR3 protein: CASSEGLGVTYEQYF; CDR3 DNA: TGTGCCAGCAGTGAAGGGCTAGGGGTTACCTACGAGCAGTACTTC
J gene: TRBJ2-1; clone size: -; D gene: TRBD2; V gene: TRBV7-3; CDR3 protein: CASRFSGSGDEQFF; CDR3 DNA: TGTGCCAGCAGGTTTAGCGGGAGCGGCGATGAGCAGTTCTTC
J gene: TRBJ1-1; clone size: few; D gene: -; V gene: TRBV7-9; CDR3 protein: CASSSRKGEAFF; CDR3 DNA: TGTGCCAGCAGCTCAAGGAAAGGTGAAGCTTTCTTT
J gene: TRBJ1-2; clone size: -; D gene: -; V gene: TRBV5-6; CDR3 protein: CASSRRTGRIDYGYTF; CDR3 DNA: TGTGCCAGCAGCCGCCGAACAGGGAGAATCGACTATGGCTACACCTTC
J gene: TRBJ2-5; clone size: -; D gene: -; V gene: TRBV15; CDR3 protein: CATSRDRTAGGETQYF; CDR3 DNA: TGTGCCACCAGCAGAGATAGAACAGCTGGTGGGGAGACCCAGTACTTC